This T cell receptor beta chain was identified during a study of T cell repertoires in cytomegalovirus infection. Study-level background: Selection of CMV epitopes for the study included recently identified HLA-C-restricted and well-studied HLA-B-restricted ones.

This clonotype was observed a handful of times. Antigen unknown. This CDR3 contains 14 residues. The junction had 4 bases not matched to a gene; V was cut back by 7 bases and J by 2 bases. TCRdb analysed the reads with MiXCR anew, one entry per CDR3 protein. Seen here are about 920,000 distinct CDR3 sequences, roughly a third observed once, and the top ten hold about an eighth. Study-level findings and limits: Carriers of CMV and the relevant HLA type were discriminated by public TCR beta frequency. What dominated the ex vivo response were HLA-C-restricted CMV-specific TCR beta clonotypes.

The clonotype originates from a human donor in good health (CMV status not recorded). Some clones in this sample may be carry-over from other donors' samples. The sequencing used cultured CD8+ T cells from PBMCs, collected from culture after CMV antigen stimulation. V and J are TRBV12-3 or TRBV12-4 and TRBJ2-3, with TRBD2 matching over 9 bases. CDR3 sequence reads: CASKSGGYTDTQYF. The CDR3 bases are TGTGCCAGCAAAAGCGGGGGGTACACAGATACGCAGTATTTT.